One TCR beta chain is described in this entry. As yet, its antigen is unknown. A TCRbeta library incorporating unique molecular identifiers was prepared. TCRdb reprocessed the PCR reads via MiXCR and lists one record per CDR3 protein. The sample lists more than 40,000 distinct CDR3 sequences, around 53% occurring once. This sample is drawn from a study of T-cell reconstitution after alpha-beta-depleted transplantation in children. General study findings and limits: Newly produced T cells mostly provided counts and TCRbeta diversity after one year, as hyperexpanded clones declined.

The receptor was derived from a boy less than two years old with SCID, due to receive a stem cell transplant. Sequencing used peripheral blood, obtained before TCRalphabeta/CD19-depleted stem cell transplant.

CDR3 in DNA: TGTGCCAGCAGTTTAGGAGGGGCCGGGTCCAAAAACATTCAGTACTTC. Its translation: CASSLGGAGSKNIQYF. V is TRBV28 and J is TRBJ2-4; tentatively, D is TRBD2 (6 bases). The CDR3 is 16 residues long. Germline values: CDR1 MDHEN, CDR2 SYDVKM. V gave up 2 bases and J gave up 2 bases, with 13 bases separating them.